Sequencing of this T cell receptor beta chain was carried out in a study of T cells in Graves' hyperthyroidism and ophthalmopathy. Trimming cost V 6 bases and J 5 bases; bases outside gene matches: 6. Germline V gene lookup returns CDR1 MNHNS and CDR2 SASEGT. There are 13 residues in the CDR3. RNA transcripts were the template for amplifying TCR beta CDR3 regions. First-round RT-PCR targeting the TCR CDR3 was performed with the HTBI primer set. One entry per CDR3 protein results from TCRdb running MiXCR on the multiplex PCR reads. The data contain under 300,000 distinct CDR3 sequences, roughly 15% of them seen just once; the ten biggest clones take up about 8%. This clonotype was seen more than once but under ten times.

This sequence joins TRBV6-1 and TRBJ2-5; 7 bases fit TRBD1. This TCR derives from a woman aged 25 to 39 with Graves' hyperthyroidism that later progressed to Graves' ophthalmopathy. The specimen was blood. The DNA of the CDR3 is TGTGCCAGCAGGATACAGGGGAGTGAGACCCAGTACTTC. Its translation is CASRIQGSETQYF.